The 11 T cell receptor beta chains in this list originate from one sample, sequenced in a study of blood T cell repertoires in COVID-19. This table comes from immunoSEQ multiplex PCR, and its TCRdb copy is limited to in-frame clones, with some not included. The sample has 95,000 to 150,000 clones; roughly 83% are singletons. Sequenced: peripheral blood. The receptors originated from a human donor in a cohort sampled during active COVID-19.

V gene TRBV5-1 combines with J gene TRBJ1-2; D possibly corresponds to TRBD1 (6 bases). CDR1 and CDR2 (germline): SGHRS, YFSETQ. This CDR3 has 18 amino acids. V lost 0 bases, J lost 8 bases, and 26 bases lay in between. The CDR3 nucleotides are TGCGCCAGCAGCTTGGGGGCGAGGCCAGGGACACCTCAAGGGGGCTACACCTTC. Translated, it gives CASSLGARPGTPQGGYTF.

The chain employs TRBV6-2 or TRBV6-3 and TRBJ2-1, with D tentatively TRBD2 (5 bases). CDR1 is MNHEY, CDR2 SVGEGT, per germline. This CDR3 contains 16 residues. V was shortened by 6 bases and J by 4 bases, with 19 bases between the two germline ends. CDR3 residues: CASSLTGGGPYNEQFF. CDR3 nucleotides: TGTGCCAGCAGCCTGACTGGAGGCGGGCCTTACAATGAGCAGTTCTTC.

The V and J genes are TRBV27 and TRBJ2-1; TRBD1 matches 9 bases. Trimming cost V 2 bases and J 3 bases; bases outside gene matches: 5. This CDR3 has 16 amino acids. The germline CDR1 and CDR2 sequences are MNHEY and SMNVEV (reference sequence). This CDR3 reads CASSLMWDRVYNEQFF. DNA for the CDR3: TGTGCCAGCAGTTTAATGTGGGACAGGGTCTACAATGAGCAGTTCTTC.

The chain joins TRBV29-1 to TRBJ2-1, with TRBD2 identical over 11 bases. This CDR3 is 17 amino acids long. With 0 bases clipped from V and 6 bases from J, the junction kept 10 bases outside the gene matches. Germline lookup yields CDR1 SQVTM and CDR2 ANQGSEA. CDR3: CSVEDRLAGGLFNEQFF. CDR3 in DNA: TGCAGCGTTGAAGATAGGCTAGCGGGAGGCCTATTCAATGAGCAGTTCTTC.

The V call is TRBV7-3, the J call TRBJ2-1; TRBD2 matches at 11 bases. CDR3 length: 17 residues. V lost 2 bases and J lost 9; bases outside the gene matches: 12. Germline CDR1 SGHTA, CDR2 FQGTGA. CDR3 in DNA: TGTGCCAGCAGCTTACCCCTCCGTGGTAGCGGGAGGGTTGAGCAGTTCTTC. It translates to CASSLPLRGSGRVEQFF.

The CDR3 protein is CASSNAGSLGEQYF. In DNA, the CDR3 is TGCGCCAGCAGTAACGCCGGGTCCTTGGGCGAGCAGTACTTC. The J gene is TRBJ2-7, the V gene TRBV10-2; D is ambiguous. This CDR3 is 14 amino acids long. Germline V lookup: CDR1 WSHSY, CDR2 SAAADI. Trimming removed 5 bases from V and 6 bases from J, with 17 bases in between.

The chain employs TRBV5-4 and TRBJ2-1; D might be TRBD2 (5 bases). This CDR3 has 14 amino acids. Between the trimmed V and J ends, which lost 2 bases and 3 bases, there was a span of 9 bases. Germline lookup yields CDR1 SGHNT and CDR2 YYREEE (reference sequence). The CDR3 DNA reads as TGTGCCAGCAGCTTCGGACGGGACTACAATGAGCAGTTCTTC. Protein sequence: CASSFGRDYNEQFF.

This CDR3 is CASSQQTVARVNEQFF. Written as DNA, the CDR3 is TGTGCCAGCAGCCAACAAACGGTCGCGCGGGTAAATGAGCAGTTCTTC. This rearrangement joins TRBV4-2 to TRBJ2-1, with D possibly matching TRBD2 (5 bases). Trimming pared 2 bases from V and 7 bases from J, leaving 18 bases between. The CDR3 covers 16 residues. The germline CDR1 and CDR2 sequences are LGHNA and YNFKEQ.

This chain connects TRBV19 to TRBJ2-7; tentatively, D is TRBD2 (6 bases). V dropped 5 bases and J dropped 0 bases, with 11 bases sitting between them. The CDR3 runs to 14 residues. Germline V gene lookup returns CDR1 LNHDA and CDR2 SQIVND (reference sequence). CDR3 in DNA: TGTGCCAGTAGTTCGGCTAGCGTCTCCTACGAGCAGTACTTC. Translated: CASSSASVSYEQYF.

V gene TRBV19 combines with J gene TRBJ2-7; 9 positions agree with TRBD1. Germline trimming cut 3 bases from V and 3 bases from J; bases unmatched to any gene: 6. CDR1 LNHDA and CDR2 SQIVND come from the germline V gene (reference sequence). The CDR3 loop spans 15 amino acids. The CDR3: CASSIRTGVFYEQYF. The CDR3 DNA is TGTGCCAGTAGTATCAGGACAGGGGTCTTCTACGAGCAGTACTTC.

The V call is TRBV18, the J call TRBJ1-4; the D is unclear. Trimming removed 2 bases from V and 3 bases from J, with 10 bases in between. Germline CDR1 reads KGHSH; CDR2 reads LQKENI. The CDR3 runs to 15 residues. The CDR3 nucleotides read TGTGCCAGCTCACCAGTTGCACAGCCTAATGAAAAACTGTTTTTT. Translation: CASSPVAQPNEKLFF.